Included here is one T cell receptor beta chain sequence, with context. Its target is unknown. The sample originates from a study of vaccination effects on CD4 cells after COVID-19. The authors isolated CD4+ T cells after less than eleven days of culture. Negative nucleocapsid antibody tests before and after vaccination confirmed no previous SARS-CoV-2 infection. Days 3 and 7 were when half the medium was replaced with IL-2 medium. Clones were read by immunoSEQ multiplex PCR, and TCRdb kept only the in-frame ones, dropping some. Of 50,000 to 60,000 clones listed, 70% to 80% are singletons. This specimen consisted of CD4+ T cells from PBMCs cultured without peptide, obtained before COVID-19 vaccination. The receptor was derived from a human donor who received a COVID-19 vaccine.

The CDR3 nucleotides are TGTGCCAGCAGCCTTCTTGGACATGCTACCTATAATTCACCCCTCCACTTT. Its protein product is CASSLLGHATYNSPLHF. The rearrangement uses TRBV7-2 and TRBJ1-6; D is possibly TRBD1 (5 bases). Germline CDR1 is SGHTA and CDR2 is FQGNSA. Trimming cost V 5 bases and J 2 bases, with 16 bases left between them. The CDR3 runs 17 residues.